A single sample is the source of the 16 T cell receptor beta chains below, sequenced in a study of molecular identifiers for immune sequencing clone quantification. TCRdb reprocessed the PCR reads with MiXCR, giving one entry per CDR3 protein. The sample has approximately 90,000 distinct CDR3 sequences, less than 25% seen once; the top ten hold 0.85% to 0.95%. Sequenced: naive CD8+ T cells from blood, with Jurkat cell RNA spiked in. Subset specified: FACS-sorted CD8+CD4-CCR7+CD45RA+ naive T cells. Source of these receptors: a human donor in good health. Some libraries in this study had Jurkat cell RNA spiked in.

At least ten counts were recorded for this clonotype. V gene TRBV29-1 combines with J gene TRBJ2-3; TRBD1 might be the D (5 bases). Trimming removed 4 bases at V and 1 base at J, with 15 bases between. Germline loops: CDR1 SQVTM, CDR2 ANQGSEA. The CDR3 is 15 residues long. Written as DNA, the CDR3 is TGCAGCGTTGTGGGCGGCCTGGGGCGCACAGATACGCAGTATTTT. Translating gives CSVVGGLGRTDTQYF.

In this sample, this clonotype turned up many times. The genes are TRBV5-4 and TRBJ2-7, with TRBD1 as a possible D gene (5 bases). The ends were cut back, 4 bases at V and 6 bases at J, with 8 bases in the middle. Germline CDR1 reads SGHNT; CDR2 reads YYREEE (reference sequence). The CDR3 is 11 amino acids. In DNA form, the CDR3 reads TGTGCCAGCAGCCTGCAGGGCGAGCAGTACTTC. Translated, it gives CASSLQGEQYF. Full variable domain (rest looked up from reference TRBV5-4 and TRBJ2-7): ETGVTQSPTHLIKTRGQQVTLRCSSQSGHNTVSWYQQALGQGPQFIFQYYREEENGRGNFPPRFSGLQFPNYSSELNVNALELDDSALYLCASSLQGEQYFGPGTRLTVT.

This clonotype was counted ten times or more. V is TRBV20-1 and J is TRBJ2-3; the match to TRBD1 covers 9 bases. This CDR3 comprises 14 residues. Trimming at V came to 6 bases and at J to 5 bases, leaving 9 bases not matched to a gene. The germline CDR1 and CDR2 sequences are DFQATT and SNEGSKA (reference sequence). Written as DNA, the CDR3 is TGCAGTGCCCAGGACAGGGGAAGTGTAGATACGCAGTATTTT. Its translation: CSAQDRGSVDTQYF.

On this clonotype: A read error may explain this, as a much larger clone is one base away. The chain couples TRBV6-6 to TRBJ2-7; a possible D gene is TRBD2 (5 bases). The CDR3 sequence is 13 residues long. Germline lookup yields CDR1 MNHNY and CDR2 SVGAGI (reference sequence). CDR3 amino acids: CASSYEDSYAQYF. Written as DNA, the CDR3 is TGTGCCAGCAGTTACGAGGACTCCTACGCGCAGTACTTC.

With respect to this clonotype: Germline is not matched at one junction end, which may reflect a read error. This rearrangement joins TRBV29-1 to TRBJ2-5; no firm D call. Germline CDR1 SQVTM, CDR2 ANQGSEA. CDR3 length: 15 residues. The CDR3 DNA is TGCAGCGTTGATCTAAGGTGCAGCCAGAAAGAGAGCCAGTACTTC. Translating it yields CSVDLRCSQKESQYF.

In its sample, this clonotype was seen a few times. The chain employs TRBV28 and TRBJ1-5, with D hard to call. Trimming removed 4 bases from V and 0 bases from J, with 7 bases in between. Germline V gene data show CDR1 as MDHEN and CDR2 as SYDVKM. CDR3 size: 14 residues. The CDR3: CASSYPYSNQPQHF. Written as DNA, the CDR3 is TGTGCCAGCAGTTACCCGTATAGCAATCAGCCCCAGCATTTT.

This clonotype was detected ten times or more. The J gene is TRBJ1-1, the V gene TRBV29-1; tentatively, D is TRBD1 (5 bases). Looked up from germline, CDR1 is SQVTM and CDR2 is ANQGSEA. Trimming took 6 bases from V and 5 from J, leaving 13 bases between them. The CDR3 has 12 amino acids. The chain's CDR3 is CSVPTETTEAFF. As DNA, the CDR3 is TGCAGCGTGCCGACAGAAACAACTGAAGCTTTCTTT.

As regards this clonotype: The germline gene is not matched at one end of the junction; a read error may be the cause. This chain uses TRBV10-3 with TRBJ2-1; tentative D call: TRBD2 (5 bases). Germline V CDR1 and CDR2: ENHRY, SYGVKD. The CDR3 contains 15 residues. CDR3 residues: CAIRVGRAVGNDQFF. DNA of the CDR3: TGTGCCATCAGGGTGGGTAGAGCGGTCGGGAATGACCAGTTCTTC.

There are many counts of this clonotype. The chain has TRBV5-6 and TRBJ2-4; D is perhaps TRBD1 (6 bases). The length of the CDR3 is 14 residues. Trimming shortened V by 0 bases and J by 7 bases, and 11 bases separated the two germline ends. CDR1 is SGHDT and CDR2 is YYEEEE in the germline V gene. The CDR3 DNA reads TGTGCCAGCAGCTTGGGGGGGCCGCCCAACATTCAGTACTTC. It yields the protein CASSLGGPPNIQYF.

This clonotype occurred many times. The chain combines TRBV27 with TRBJ1-1; D remains unclear. V was clipped by 4 bases and J by 1 base, with 7 bases between them. This CDR3 is built from 13 residues. Germline assignment: CDR1 MNHEY and CDR2 SMNVEV (reference sequence). The CDR3 here is CASSYQENTEAFF. DNA of the CDR3: TGTGCCAGCAGTTACCAGGAGAACACTGAAGCTTTCTTT.

Concerning this clonotype: This CDR3 fails to terminate in the conserved phenylalanine or tryptophan, so it likely reflects a read error. The chain is built from TRBV30 and TRBJ2-7, with D possibly matching TRBD1 (6 bases). The CDR3 is made up of 15 amino acids. Germline CDR1 is GTSNPN and CDR2 is SVGIG (reference sequence). V lost 2 bases and J lost 6, with 20 bases in between. Here the CDR3 DNA reads TGTGCCTGGAGTACGACTGGGGGCCGGGGTAGCGAGCAGTACCTC. This codes for CAWSTTGGRGSEQYL.

The chain joins TRBV27 to TRBJ2-7; 10 positions match TRBD1. The V gene's germline CDR1 is MNHEY and CDR2 SMNVEV (reference sequence). The V and J ends lost 6 bases and 5 bases, in that order; junction bases with no gene match: 7. The CDR3 runs 14 residues. The CDR3: CASSPRDRGNEQYF. Here the CDR3 DNA reads TGTGCCAGCAGCCCCCGGGACAGGGGTAACGAGCAGTACTTC.

There are a few counts of this clonotype. This chain uses TRBV7-9 with TRBJ2-7; a possible D gene is TRBD1 (5 bases). The V gene lost 3 bases and the J gene lost 2 bases, with 11 bases spanning the gap. Germline V gene lookup returns CDR1 SEHNR and CDR2 FQNEAQ (reference sequence). This CDR3 comprises 14 residues. CDR3 in DNA: TGTGCCAGCAGCTTCGCAGGGCCGACCTACGAGCAGTACTTC. It encodes CASSFAGPTYEQYF. The full variable domain, completed using reference TRBV7-9 and TRBJ2-7, is DTGVSQNPRHKITKRGQNVTFRCDPISEHNRLYWYRQTLGQGPEFLTYFQNEAQLEKSRLLSDRFSAERPKGSFSTLEIQRTEQGDSAMYLCASSFAGPTYEQYFGPGTRLTVT.

Concerning this clonotype itself: Being one base from a much bigger clone, this may be a read error. The rearrangement uses TRBV12-5 and TRBJ2-7; 9 bases fit TRBD1. The CDR3 spans 14 residues. The germline V gene has CDR1 LGHNT and CDR2 FRNRAP. DNA for the CDR3: TGTGCTAGTGCTTTGACAGGGGGGTGGTACGAGCAGTACTTC. Translated: CASALTGGWYEQYF.

This chain joins TRBV11-2 and TRBJ2-1, with D tentatively TRBD1 (6 bases). V was shortened by 8 bases and J by 0 bases, with 11 bases between the two germline ends. The germline V gene has CDR1 SGHAT and CDR2 FQNNGV. The CDR3 length is 14 residues. The CDR3 DNA sequence: TGTGCCAGCTGGGACACGAGCTCCTACAATGAGCAGTTCTTC. This translates into CASWDTSSYNEQFF.

This clonotype was seen ten or more times. V and J are TRBV12-3 or TRBV12-4 and TRBJ2-7; 8 bases agree with TRBD2. The CDR3 spans 17 residues. V lost 3 bases to trimming and J lost 2 bases; unmatched junction nucleotides: 12. In nucleotides, the CDR3 is TGTGCCAGCAGTTTCGGGCTAGCGGGTGAAATCACCTACGAGCAGTACTTC. Translation: CASSFGLAGEITYEQYF.